This TCR beta chain was captured by sequencing in a study of T cells in Graves' hyperthyroidism and ophthalmopathy. Turning to the study itself: Peripheral blood specimens were obtained at initial diagnosis, prior to any treatment.

Study-wide findings and caveats: Most expanded thyroid clonotypes above 0.001 recurred in blood.

Any patient presenting with uncontrolled infection, other autoimmune disease, pregnancy or lactation was left out. Diagnoses rested on clinical symptoms, serum thyroxine and TRAb, thyroid ultrasound and orbital computed tomography. Only a few counts were recorded for this clonotype. Its antigen is unknown. Researchers amplified the TCR beta CDR3 regions from RNA transcripts. The study used the HTBI primer set for a first-round RT-PCR of the TCR CDR3. TCRdb re-derived calls from the multiplex PCR reads in MiXCR, one entry per CDR3 protein. The table includes 690,000 or so distinct CDR3 sequences, roughly 20% detected once. The clonotype originates from a woman in her fifties or sixties with Graves' hyperthyroidism that later progressed to Graves' ophthalmopathy. Sequences were obtained from blood.

This CDR3 reads CASSPAGQQQNTDTQYF. In DNA, the CDR3 is TGTGCCAGCAGCCCTGCTGGGCAGCAGCAGAACACAGATACGCAGTATTTT. This chain joins TRBV4-2 and TRBJ2-3, with D uncertain. The CDR3 covers 17 residues. V lost 4 bases, J lost 2 bases, and 19 bases lay in between. From germline, CDR1 is LGHNA and CDR2 YNFKEQ.